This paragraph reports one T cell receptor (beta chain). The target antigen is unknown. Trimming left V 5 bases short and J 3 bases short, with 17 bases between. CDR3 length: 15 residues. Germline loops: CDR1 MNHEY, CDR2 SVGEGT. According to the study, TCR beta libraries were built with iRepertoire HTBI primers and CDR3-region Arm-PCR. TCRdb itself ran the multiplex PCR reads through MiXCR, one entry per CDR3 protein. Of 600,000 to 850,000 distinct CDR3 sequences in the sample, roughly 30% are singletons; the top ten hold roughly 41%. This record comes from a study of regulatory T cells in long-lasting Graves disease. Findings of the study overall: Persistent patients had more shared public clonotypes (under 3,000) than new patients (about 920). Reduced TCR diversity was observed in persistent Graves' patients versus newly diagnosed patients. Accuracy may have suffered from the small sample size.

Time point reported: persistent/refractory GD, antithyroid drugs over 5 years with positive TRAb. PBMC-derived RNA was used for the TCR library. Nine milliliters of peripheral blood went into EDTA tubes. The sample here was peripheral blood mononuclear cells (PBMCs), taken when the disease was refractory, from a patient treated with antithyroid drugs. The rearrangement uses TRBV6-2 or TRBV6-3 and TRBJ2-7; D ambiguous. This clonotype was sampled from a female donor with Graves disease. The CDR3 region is CASSEGKESIYEQYF. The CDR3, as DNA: TGTGCCAGCAGTGAAGGGAAGGAGTCCATCTACGAGCAGTACTTC.